Presented here are 12 T cell receptor beta chains from one specimen sequenced in a study of blood T cell repertoires in COVID-19. Profiled with immunoSEQ multiplex PCR; TCRdb holds only in-frame clones, not every one. The table includes tens of thousands of clones, 81% detected once. Input material: peripheral blood. All receptors derive from a man older than 75 with COVID-19, enrolled during active disease.

CDR3 in amino acids: CASSLVGQPSEQYF. The CDR3 nucleotides read TGTGCCAGCAGTTTAGTGGGACAGCCCTCCGAGCAGTACTTC. This chain links TRBV27 with TRBJ2-7, with 7 bases matching TRBD1. Germline V lookup: CDR1 MNHEY, CDR2 SMNVEV (reference sequence). The V gene end was trimmed by 2 bases and the J gene end by 6 bases; junction bases not matched to a gene: 7. The CDR3 runs to 14 residues.

The chain combines TRBV9 with TRBJ1-2; D is undetermined. Trimming took off 4 bases at V and 4 bases at J, with 14 bases between the two ends. CDR1 is SGDLS, CDR2 YYNGEE, per germline. The CDR3 sequence is 14 residues long. The CDR3 coding sequence is TGTGCCAGCAGCCCCTCTGGAGTGGTCTATGGCTACACCTTC. Amino acid sequence: CASSPSGVVYGYTF.

CDR3 residues: CASSPIGEGVMDRNTIYF. In DNA, the CDR3 is TGTGCCAGCAGCCCGATTGGGGAGGGAGTCATGGATCGAAACACCATATATTTT. The V gene is TRBV4-2, the J gene TRBJ1-3; unclear D gene. Germline loops: CDR1 LGHNA, CDR2 YNFKEQ. V dropped 4 bases and J dropped 5 bases, with 24 bases sitting between them. The CDR3 runs 18 residues.

The gene calls are TRBV5-1 and TRBJ2-3; 7 nucleotides match TRBD1. CDR1 is SGHRS and CDR2 is YFSETQ in the germline V gene. Germline trimming cut 0 bases from V and 2 bases from J; bases unmatched to any gene: 6. The CDR3 runs to 16 residues. The CDR3 nucleotides are TGCGCCAGCAGCTTGGGTGGGGACAGTTCCACAGATACGCAGTATTTT. Amino acid sequence: CASSLGGDSSTDTQYF.

This clone was seen only once. This rearrangement joins TRBV3-1 (or the pseudogene TRBV3-2) to TRBJ1-2, with D perhaps matching TRBD1 (5 bases). Trimming stripped 0 bases from V and 2 bases from J, with 10 bases between. CDR3 length: 15 amino acids. From germline, CDR1 is LGHDT and CDR2 YNNKEL (reference sequence). The CDR3, as DNA: TGTGCCAGCAGCCAAGATAGGGGTTCCAACTATGGCTACACCTTC. Amino acid sequence: CASSQDRGSNYGYTF.

The V gene is TRBV6-2 or TRBV6-3, the J gene TRBJ1-2; D possibly corresponds to TRBD1 (6 bases). The CDR3 spans 16 residues. Germline CDR1 is MNHEY and CDR2 is SVGEGT. V was trimmed by 4 bases and J by 3 bases, leaving 18 bases between them. CDR3 loop: CASSSINPDRYYGYTF. The CDR3 nucleotides are TGTGCCAGCAGTTCAATCAATCCCGACAGGTACTATGGCTACACCTTC.

The gene calls are TRBV27 and TRBJ1-1; TRBD1 matches 7 bases. CDR1 and CDR2 (germline): MNHEY, SMNVEV (reference sequence). V was pared by 2 bases and J by 1 base, with 13 bases of the junction left unmatched. The CDR3 totals 18 residues. The CDR3 reads CASSLTPLGQLRNTEAFF. In nucleotides, the CDR3 is TGTGCCAGCAGTTTAACCCCCCTGGGACAGCTAAGGAACACTGAAGCTTTCTTT.

The chain is built from TRBV4-1 and TRBJ1-1; 10 bases line up with TRBD1. Germline V lookup: CDR1 MGHRA, CDR2 YSYEKL. The CDR3 consists of 15 residues. Trimming cost V 7 bases and J 4 bases; bases outside gene matches: 9. The CDR3 protein is CASTLDRGLGTEAFF. In DNA form, the CDR3 reads TGCGCCAGCACCTTAGACAGGGGGCTGGGCACTGAAGCTTTCTTT.

The chain joins TRBV6-2 or TRBV6-3 to TRBJ1-5; 12 nucleotides line up with TRBD1. The J segment lost 0 bases and the V segment lost 2 bases, leaving 8 bases of the junction unmatched. The CDR3 length is 19 residues. The germline V gene encodes CDR1 MNHEY and CDR2 SVGEGT. The CDR3 nucleotides read TGTGCCAGCAGTTACGATGGGACAGGGGGCCTCTATAGCAATCAGCCCCAGCATTTT. It translates to CASSYDGTGGLYSNQPQHF.

This chain connects TRBV7-8 to TRBJ2-7, with 9 nucleotides matching TRBD1. Germline CDR1 is SGHVS and CDR2 is FQNEAQ. The junction had 3 bases not matched to a gene; V was cut back by 4 bases and J by 5 bases. CDR3 length: 13 amino acids. The CDR3 DNA sequence: TGTGCCAGCAGCTCGGACAGGGGCCACGAGCAGTACTTC. It is translated as CASSSDRGHEQYF.

This clone showed up just once. The V and J genes are TRBV3-1 (or the pseudogene TRBV3-2) and TRBJ2-3; the D gene is possibly TRBD2 (5 bases). V lost 7 bases and J 0 bases, leaving 11 bases between the germline ends. The germline CDR1 and CDR2 sequences are LGHDT and YNNKEL (reference sequence). The CDR3 is made up of 14 amino acids. CDR3: CASKAQRSTDTQYF. CDR3 coding DNA: TGTGCCAGCAAGGCCCAGCGGAGCACAGATACGCAGTATTTT.

With regard to this clone: Other DNA sequences in this sample translate to the same CDR3. The rearrangement joins TRBV19 to TRBJ2-1, with unresolved D. This CDR3 is 12 amino acids long. The germline CDR1 and CDR2 sequences are LNHDA and SQIVND (reference sequence). V shed 2 bases and J shed 6 bases, with 5 bases lying between them. The CDR3 coding sequence is TGTGCCAGTAGTATACGGAGCAATGAGCAGTTCTTC. Amino acid sequence: CASSIRSNEQFF. Full variable domain (outside the CDR3, taken from reference TRBV19 and TRBJ2-1): DGGITQSPKYLFRKEGQNVTLSCEQNLNHDAMYWYRQDPGQGLRLIYYSQIVNDFQKGDIAEGYSVSREKKESFPLTVTSAQKNPTAFYLCASSIRSNEQFFGPGTRLTVL.